A selection of T cell receptor beta chains follows, all from one sample in a study of blood T cell repertoires in COVID-19. Only in-frame clones appear in the TCRdb table, and some are missing; sequencing was by immunoSEQ multiplex PCR. The sample consists of about 220,000 clones, almost 85% of them appearing once. Sequencing was performed on peripheral blood. These receptors originate from a woman between 70 and 85 years old with COVID-19, enrolled during active disease. Each CDR3 is given without its conserved first and last residue.

CDR3,J,V
ASSLVYSGGLNEQY,TRBJ2-7,TRBV19
ASSLGPENEQF,TRBJ2-1,TRBV18
ASSLGGGEKLF,TRBJ1-4,TRBV5-4
ASSLGQGAARGYGYT,TRBJ1-2,TRBV9
ASSKGQMNQPQH,TRBJ1-5,TRBV6-2/TRBV6-3
ASSDRVETQY,TRBJ2-5,TRBV2
ASRSSYEQY,TRBJ2-7,TRBV2
ASSSGRRYTEAF,TRBJ1-1,TRBV7-8
ASSRTGGSSYEQY,TRBJ2-7,TRBV6-5
ASSNRLAGVLGTQY,TRBJ2-5,TRBV21-1
ASSKRAGRELYGYT,TRBJ1-2,TRBV5-6
ASSKGQAPSNTIY,TRBJ1-3,TRBV19
ASSPNDNKLGYT,TRBJ1-2,TRBV18
ASSSISGRAVDEQF,TRBJ2-1,TRBV6-5
ASSYGQVKSNQPQH,TRBJ1-5,TRBV6-5
ASRSGAVNSPLH,TRBJ1-6,TRBV27
ASSSYFLYEQY,TRBJ2-7,TRBV5-6
ATRRGIRGQETQY,TRBJ2-5,TRBV19
ASTRVEGLGGYT,TRBJ1-2,TRBV19
ASSYGTGGGYT,TRBJ1-2,TRBV6-6
ASSQDTMRRNTIY,TRBJ1-3,TRBV3-1/TRBV3-2
ASSFSRAKEKLF,TRBJ1-4,TRBV11-2
ASSLEAGVLEQF,TRBJ2-1,TRBV7-2
ASSATRGNTIY,TRBJ1-3,TRBV19
ASSLEVPRAGNTIY,TRBJ1-3,TRBV7-8